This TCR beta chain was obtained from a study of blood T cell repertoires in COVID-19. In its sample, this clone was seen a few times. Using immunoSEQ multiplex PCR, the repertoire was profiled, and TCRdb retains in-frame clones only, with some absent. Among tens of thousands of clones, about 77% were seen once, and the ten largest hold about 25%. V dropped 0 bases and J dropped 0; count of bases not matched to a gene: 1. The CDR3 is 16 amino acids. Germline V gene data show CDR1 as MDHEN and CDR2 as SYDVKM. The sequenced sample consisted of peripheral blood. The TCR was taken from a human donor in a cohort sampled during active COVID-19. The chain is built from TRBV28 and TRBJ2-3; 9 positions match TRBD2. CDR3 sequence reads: CASSLWAGGSTDTQYF. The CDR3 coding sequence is TGTGCCAGCAGTTTATGGGCGGGAGGGAGCACAGATACGCAGTATTTT.